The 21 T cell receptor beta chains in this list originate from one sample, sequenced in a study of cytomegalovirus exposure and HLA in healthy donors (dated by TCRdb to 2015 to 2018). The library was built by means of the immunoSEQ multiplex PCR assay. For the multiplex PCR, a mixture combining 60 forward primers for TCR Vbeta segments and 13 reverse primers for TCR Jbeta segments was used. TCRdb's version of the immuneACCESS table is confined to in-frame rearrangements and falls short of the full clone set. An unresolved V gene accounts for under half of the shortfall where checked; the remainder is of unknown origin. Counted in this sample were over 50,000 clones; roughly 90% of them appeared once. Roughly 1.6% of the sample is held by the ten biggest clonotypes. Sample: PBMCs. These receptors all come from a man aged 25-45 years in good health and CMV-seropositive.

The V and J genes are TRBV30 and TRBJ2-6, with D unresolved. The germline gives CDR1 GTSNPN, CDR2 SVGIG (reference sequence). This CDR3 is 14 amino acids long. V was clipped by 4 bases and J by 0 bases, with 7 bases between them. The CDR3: CAWNFFSGANVLTF. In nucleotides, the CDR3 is TGTGCCTGGAACTTTTTCTCTGGGGCCAACGTCCTGACTTTC.

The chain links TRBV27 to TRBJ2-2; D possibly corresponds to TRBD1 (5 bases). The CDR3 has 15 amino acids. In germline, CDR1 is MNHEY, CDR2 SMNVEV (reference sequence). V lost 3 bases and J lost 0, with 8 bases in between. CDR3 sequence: CASSFDSPNTGELFF. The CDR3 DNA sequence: TGTGCCAGCAGTTTTGACAGCCCGAACACCGGGGAGCTGTTTTTT.

The CDR3 DNA sequence: TGTGCCGGTATCGAGTCGACAGGCACGTCATATGGCTACACCTTC. Translating it yields CAGIESTGTSYGYTF. The gene calls are TRBV2 and TRBJ1-2, with D tentatively TRBD1 (6 bases). Deletions cut 11 bases from V and 5 bases from J, with 24 bases between. This CDR3 contains 15 residues. Germline V lookup: CDR1 SNHLY, CDR2 FYNNEI.

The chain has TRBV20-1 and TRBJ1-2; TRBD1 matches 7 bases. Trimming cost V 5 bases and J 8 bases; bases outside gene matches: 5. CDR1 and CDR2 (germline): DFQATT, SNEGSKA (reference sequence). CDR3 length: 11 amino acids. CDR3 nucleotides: TGCAGTGCTGAGGACAGGCCGGGCTACACCTTC. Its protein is CSAEDRPGYTF.

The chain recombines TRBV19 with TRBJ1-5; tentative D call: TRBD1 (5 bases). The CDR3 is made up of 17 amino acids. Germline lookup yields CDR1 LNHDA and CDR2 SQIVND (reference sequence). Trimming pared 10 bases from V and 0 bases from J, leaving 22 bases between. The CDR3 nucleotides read TGTGCCACAGTAGCAGGGATCCCTCGCTATAGCAATCAGCCCCAGCATTTT. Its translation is CATVAGIPRYSNQPQHF.

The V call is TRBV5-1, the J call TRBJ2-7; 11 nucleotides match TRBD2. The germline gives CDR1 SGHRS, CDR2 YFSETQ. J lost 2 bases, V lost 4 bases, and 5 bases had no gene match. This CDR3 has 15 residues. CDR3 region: CASSVGTSGTYEQYF. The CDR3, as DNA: TGCGCCAGCAGCGTAGGGACTAGCGGTACCTACGAGCAGTACTTC. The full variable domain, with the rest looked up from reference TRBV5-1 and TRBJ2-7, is KAGVTQTPRYLIKTRGQQVTLSCSPISGHRSVSWYQQTPGQGLQFLFEYFSETQRNKGNFPGRFSGRQFSNSRSEMNVSTLELGDSALYLCASSVGTSGTYEQYFGPGTRLTVT.

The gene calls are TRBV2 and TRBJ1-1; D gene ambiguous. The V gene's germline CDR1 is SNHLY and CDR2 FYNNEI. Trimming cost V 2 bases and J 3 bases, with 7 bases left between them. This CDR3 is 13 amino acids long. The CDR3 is CASSESPYTEAFF. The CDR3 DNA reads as TGTGCCAGCAGTGAATCCCCGTACACTGAAGCTTTCTTT.

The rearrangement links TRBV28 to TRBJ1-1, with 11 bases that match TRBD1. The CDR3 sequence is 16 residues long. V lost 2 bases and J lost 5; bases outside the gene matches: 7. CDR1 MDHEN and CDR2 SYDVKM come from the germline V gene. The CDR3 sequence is CASSLGGGQGGTEAFF. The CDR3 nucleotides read TGTGCCAGCAGTTTAGGAGGGGGACAGGGGGGAACTGAAGCTTTCTTT.

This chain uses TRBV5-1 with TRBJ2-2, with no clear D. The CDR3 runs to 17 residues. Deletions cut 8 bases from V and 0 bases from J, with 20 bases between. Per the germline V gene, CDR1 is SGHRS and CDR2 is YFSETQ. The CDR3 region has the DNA TGCGCCAGTTATACAGCTGAGCCGATCGCGAACACCGGGGAGCTGTTTTTT. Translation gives CASYTAEPIANTGELFF.

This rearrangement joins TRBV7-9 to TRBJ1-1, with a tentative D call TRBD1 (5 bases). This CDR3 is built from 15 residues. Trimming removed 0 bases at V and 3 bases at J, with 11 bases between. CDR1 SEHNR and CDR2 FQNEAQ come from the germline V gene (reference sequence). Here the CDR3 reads CASSLARGYDTEAFF. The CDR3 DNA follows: TGTGCCAGCAGCTTAGCAAGGGGTTACGACACTGAAGCTTTCTTT.

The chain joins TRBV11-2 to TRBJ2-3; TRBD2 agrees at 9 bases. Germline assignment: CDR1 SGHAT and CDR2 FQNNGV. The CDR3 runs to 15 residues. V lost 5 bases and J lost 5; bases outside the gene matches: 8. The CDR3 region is CASSPLGGREDTQYF. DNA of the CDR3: TGTGCCAGCAGCCCGCTGGGCGGGAGGGAAGATACGCAGTATTTT.

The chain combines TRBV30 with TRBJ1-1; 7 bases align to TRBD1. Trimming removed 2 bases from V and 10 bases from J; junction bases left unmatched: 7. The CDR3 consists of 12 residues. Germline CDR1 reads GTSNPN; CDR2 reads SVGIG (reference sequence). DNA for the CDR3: TGTGCCTGGAGTTCTGACAGGGTTTTAGCTTTCTTT. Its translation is CAWSSDRVLAFF.

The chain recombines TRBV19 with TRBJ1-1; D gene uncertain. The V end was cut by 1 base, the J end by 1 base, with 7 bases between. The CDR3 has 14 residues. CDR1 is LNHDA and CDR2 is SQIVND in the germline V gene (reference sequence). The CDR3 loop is CASSIARQNTEAFF. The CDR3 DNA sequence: TGTGCCAGTAGTATAGCCCGACAGAACACTGAAGCTTTCTTT.

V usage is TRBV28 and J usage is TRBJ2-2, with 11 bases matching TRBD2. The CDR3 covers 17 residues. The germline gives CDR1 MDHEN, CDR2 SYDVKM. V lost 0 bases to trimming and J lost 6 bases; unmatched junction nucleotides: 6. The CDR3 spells CASSLWRLAGGPGELFF. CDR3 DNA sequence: TGTGCCAGCAGTTTATGGCGTCTAGCGGGAGGACCCGGGGAGCTGTTTTTT.

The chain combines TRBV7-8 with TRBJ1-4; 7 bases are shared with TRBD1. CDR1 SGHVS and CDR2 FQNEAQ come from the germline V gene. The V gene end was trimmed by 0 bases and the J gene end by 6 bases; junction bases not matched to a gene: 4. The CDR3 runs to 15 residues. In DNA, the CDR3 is TGTGCCAGCAGCTTAGCGGCAGGGGGTGATGAAAAACTGTTTTTT. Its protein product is CASSLAAGGDEKLFF.

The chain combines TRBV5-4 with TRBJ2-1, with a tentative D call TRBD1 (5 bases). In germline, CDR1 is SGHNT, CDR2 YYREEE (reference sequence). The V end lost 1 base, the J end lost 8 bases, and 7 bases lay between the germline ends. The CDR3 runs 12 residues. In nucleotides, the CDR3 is TGTGCCAGCAGCTTGAGGGGCTATGAGCAGTTCTTC. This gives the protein CASSLRGYEQFF.

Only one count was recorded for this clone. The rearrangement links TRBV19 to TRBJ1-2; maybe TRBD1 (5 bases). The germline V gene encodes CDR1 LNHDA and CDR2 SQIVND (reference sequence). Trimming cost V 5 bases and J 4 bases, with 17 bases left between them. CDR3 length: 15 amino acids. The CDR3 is CASSPGGAGGYGYTF. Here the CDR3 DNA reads TGTGCCAGTAGTCCCGGGGGAGCTGGGGGCTATGGCTACACCTTC.

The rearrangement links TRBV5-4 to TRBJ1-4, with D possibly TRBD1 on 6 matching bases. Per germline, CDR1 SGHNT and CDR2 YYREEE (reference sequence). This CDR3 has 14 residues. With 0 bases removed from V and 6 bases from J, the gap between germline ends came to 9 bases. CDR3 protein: CASSLDRVDEKLFF. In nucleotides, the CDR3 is TGTGCCAGCAGCTTGGACAGGGTGGATGAAAAACTGTTTTTT.

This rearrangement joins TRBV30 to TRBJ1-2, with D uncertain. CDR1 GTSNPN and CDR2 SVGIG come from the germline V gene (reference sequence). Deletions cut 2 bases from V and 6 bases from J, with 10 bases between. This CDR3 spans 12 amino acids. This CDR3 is CAWSSGEDGYTF. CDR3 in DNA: TGTGCCTGGAGTTCCGGGGAGGATGGCTACACCTTC.

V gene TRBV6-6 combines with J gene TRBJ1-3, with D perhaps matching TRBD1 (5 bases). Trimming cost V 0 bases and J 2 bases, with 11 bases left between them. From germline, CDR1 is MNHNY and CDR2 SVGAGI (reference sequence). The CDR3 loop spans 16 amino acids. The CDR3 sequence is CASSYSIGATGNTIYF. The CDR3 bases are TGTGCCAGCAGTTACTCGATTGGGGCCACTGGAAACACCATATATTTT.

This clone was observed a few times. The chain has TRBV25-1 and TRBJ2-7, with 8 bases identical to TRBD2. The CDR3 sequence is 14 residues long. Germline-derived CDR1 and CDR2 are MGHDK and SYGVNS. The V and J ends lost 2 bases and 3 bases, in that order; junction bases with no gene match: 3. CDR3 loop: CASSEREGVYEQYF. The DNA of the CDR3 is TGTGCCAGCAGTGAACGGGAGGGGGTCTACGAGCAGTACTTC.